These 28 T cell receptor beta chains came from one sample sequenced in a study of T cells after yellow fever vaccination. TCRdb re-derived calls from the 5' RACE reads in MiXCR, one entry per CDR3 protein. Of roughly 170,000 distinct CDR3 sequences listed, roughly 6.2% are singletons. Sequencing was performed on CD4+ T cells sorted from PBMCs, taken on the day of the first yellow fever vaccination. These receptors originate from a man between 18 and 35 years old who received the YFV17D yellow fever vaccine.

In its sample, this clonotype was seen many times. The gene calls are TRBV25-1 and TRBJ2-5; D is undetermined. CDR1 is MGHDK and CDR2 is SYGVNS in the germline V gene. Trimming removed 0 bases from V and 5 bases from J, with 13 bases in between. CDR3 length: 15 amino acids. Written as DNA, the CDR3 is TGTGCCAGCAGTGAATACGCCGGGTATAGGGAGACCCAGTACTTC. This sequence encodes CASSEYAGYRETQYF.

This clonotype was counted between two and nine times. The chain combines TRBV5-1 with TRBJ1-1; TRBD1 is a possible D gene (6 bases). With 7 bases removed from V and 8 bases from J, the gap between germline ends came to 12 bases. There are 11 residues in the CDR3. Germline V gene lookup returns CDR1 SGHRS and CDR2 YFSETQ. CDR3 bases: TGCGCCAGCTCGATCGGGACAGAAGCTTTCTTT. The encoded protein is CASSIGTEAFF.

This clonotype was found many times. The gene calls are TRBV6-5 and TRBJ2-3; 10 bases agree with TRBD2. Per germline, CDR1 MNHEY and CDR2 SVGAGI. Germline trimming cut 5 bases from V and 0 bases from J; bases unmatched to any gene: 5. The CDR3 spans 16 residues. The CDR3 loop reads CASSPRTSGSTDTQYF. The CDR3 DNA reads TGTGCCAGCAGTCCTCGGACTAGCGGTAGCACAGATACGCAGTATTTT.

V is TRBV12-3 or TRBV12-4 and J is TRBJ1-1; D unclear. The CDR3 runs to 13 residues. V was trimmed by 2 bases and J by 6 bases, leaving 10 bases between them. CDR3 sequence: CASSLLGGAEAFF. The DNA for the CDR3 is TGTGCCAGCAGTTTATTGGGTGGGGCTGAAGCTTTCTTT.

This clonotype came up a few times. The chain combines TRBV7-2 with TRBJ1-4; 8 bases are a match to TRBD1. Trimming cost V 2 bases and J 4 bases; bases outside gene matches: 3. Germline V gives CDR1 SGHTA, CDR2 FQGNSA. The CDR3 loop spans 15 amino acids. The DNA for the CDR3 is TGTGCCAGCAGCTTACCGACAGGGGATAATGAAAAACTGTTTTTT. Amino acid sequence: CASSLPTGDNEKLFF.

This clonotype was counted at least ten times. The chain uses TRBV7-2 and TRBJ1-2; 8 bases match TRBD1. The germline V gene encodes CDR1 SGHTA and CDR2 FQGNSA. After removal of 4 bases from V and 8 bases from J, the junction contained 9 bases not matched to a gene. The CDR3 has 14 amino acids. The CDR3, as DNA: TGTGCCAGCAGCTCAGACAGGGGCGTGAACGGCTACACCTTC. Its translation is CASSSDRGVNGYTF.

The chain couples TRBV2 to TRBJ2-7; 9 nucleotides match TRBD2. Germline-derived CDR1 and CDR2 are SNHLY and FYNNEI. Trimming took 6 bases from V and 6 from J; bases not matched to a gene: 9. This CDR3 contains 14 residues. DNA of the CDR3: TGTGCCAGCAGCCGGGAGGGACTAGCAACCGAGCAGTACTTC. This translates into CASSREGLATEQYF.

This clonotype was found many times. The J gene is TRBJ2-5, the V gene TRBV12-3 or TRBV12-4; the match to TRBD2 covers 8 bases. The V and J ends lost 3 bases and 4 bases, in that order; junction bases with no gene match: 1. CDR3 length: 13 residues. The CDR3 loop is CASSFGTRETQYF. In DNA, the CDR3 is TGTGCCAGCAGTTTTGGGACTAGAGAGACCCAGTACTTC.

At least ten counts were recorded for this clonotype. The rearrangement joins TRBV11-2 to TRBJ1-1, with D maybe TRBD1 (6 bases). The V end lost 4 bases, the J end lost 6 bases, and 15 bases lay between the germline ends. The CDR3 extends over 14 amino acids. CDR1 is SGHAT and CDR2 is FQNNGV in the germline V gene. The CDR3 is CASSSYRVGAEAFF. For the CDR3, the DNA is TGTGCCAGCAGCTCCTACAGGGTAGGAGCTGAAGCTTTCTTT. The whole variable domain, remainder taken from reference TRBV11-2 and TRBJ1-1, is EAGVAQSPRYKIIEKRQSVAFWCNPISGHATLYWYQQILGQGPKLLIQFQNNGVVDDSQLPKDRFSAERLKGVDSTLKIQPAKLEDSAVYLCASSSYRVGAEAFFGQGTRLTVV.

This clonotype was counted many times. The chain has TRBV7-6 and TRBJ2-5; no clear D. The CDR3 covers 13 residues. Trimming cost V 5 bases and J 1 base, with 8 bases left between them. Germline V gene lookup returns CDR1 SGHVS and CDR2 FNYEAQ. In nucleotides, the CDR3 is TGTGCCAGCAGCCCTCTTACCCAAGAGACCCAGTACTTC. Translating it yields CASSPLTQETQYF.

At least ten counts were recorded for this clonotype. V is TRBV2 and J is TRBJ1-5; possible D gene TRBD1, 5 bases. The CDR3 has 14 residues. Deletions cut 2 bases from V and 4 bases from J, with 9 bases between. The germline gives CDR1 SNHLY, CDR2 FYNNEI. The CDR3 nucleotides read TGTGCCAGCAGTGAACTGGCAGGGAATCAGCCCCAGCATTTT. It is translated as CASSELAGNQPQHF.

CDR3 sequence: CAWSRDSNYGYTF. The CDR3 DNA follows: TGTGCCTGGAGCCGGGATTCTAACTATGGCTACACCTTC. The rearrangement joins TRBV30 to TRBJ1-2; D is ambiguous. From germline, CDR1 is GTSNPN and CDR2 SVGIG (reference sequence). Trimming cost V 3 bases and J 0 bases, with 8 bases left between them. The CDR3 loop spans 13 amino acids.

This clonotype was counted at least ten times. This chain links TRBV4-2 with TRBJ2-1, with a weak D call TRBD2 (5 bases). This CDR3 spans 17 amino acids. Germline CDR1 LGHNA, CDR2 YNFKEQ. The ends were cut back, 0 bases at V and 7 bases at J, with 19 bases in the middle. For the CDR3, the DNA is TGTGCCAGCAGCCAAGAGTGGACTGAACCCCGTTCGAATGAGCAGTTCTTC. Its protein product is CASSQEWTEPRSNEQFF.

This clonotype was found many times. The chain employs TRBV3-1 and TRBJ2-3; D gene ambiguous. This CDR3 contains 12 residues. V lost 0 bases and J lost 14, with 12 bases in between. CDR1 and CDR2 (germline): LGHDT, YNNKEL (reference sequence). CDR3 in DNA: TGTGCCAGCAGCCAAGAGACGGTTCGGCGGTATTTT. Translating it yields CASSQETVRRYF.

This clonotype appeared once. The rearrangement joins TRBV16 to TRBJ2-7; D remains unclear. The CDR3 runs to 18 residues. V was shortened by 1 base and J by 0 bases, with 19 bases between the two germline ends. In germline, CDR1 is KGHSY, CDR2 FQNENV. DNA for the CDR3: TGTGCCAGCAGCCAATTCAGTCCCTCCAGCAGAAGCTCCTACGAGCAGTACTTC. Amino acids: CASSQFSPSSRSSYEQYF. Full variable domain (rest looked up from reference TRBV16 and TRBJ2-7): GEEVAQTPKHLVRGEGQKAKLYCAPIKGHSYVFWYQQVLKNEFKFLISFQNENVFDETGMPKERFSAKCLPNSPCSLEIQATKLEDSAVYFCASSQFSPSSRSSYEQYFGPGTRLTVT.

In this sample, this clonotype turned up many times. The chain carries TRBV5-4 and TRBJ2-2, with D possibly TRBD2 on 6 matching bases. Germline CDR1 reads SGHNT; CDR2 reads YYREEE (reference sequence). Trimming stripped 2 bases from V and 3 bases from J, with 11 bases between. The length of the CDR3 is 15 residues. This CDR3 is CASSFLRDYTGELFF. The DNA for the CDR3 is TGTGCCAGCAGCTTCCTGCGGGACTACACCGGGGAGCTGTTTTTT.

The chain is built from TRBV28 and TRBJ1-1; no definite D call. V was trimmed by 10 bases and J by 7 bases, leaving 10 bases between them. Germline V gives CDR1 MDHEN, CDR2 SYDVKM. The CDR3 has 10 residues. This chain's CDR3 is CATTLGEAFF. DNA of the CDR3: TGTGCCACCACACTGGGTGAAGCTTTCTTT.

This clonotype was seen a few times. A much more abundant neighbour one base away suggests this may be a read error. The chain joins TRBV3-1 to TRBJ2-2, with D perhaps TRBD1 (5 bases). The CDR3 runs to 19 residues. Germline CDR1 LGHDT, CDR2 YNNKEL (reference sequence). This CDR3 reads CTCKIYRFQGVLFTGELFF. The DNA of the CDR3 is TGTACCTGCAAAATTTACAGGTTTCAAGGGGTGCTATTCACCGGGGAGCTGTTTTTT.

This clonotype showed up many times. The chain employs TRBV5-1 and TRBJ2-7; D unclear. The CDR3 is 9 residues long. V gave up 10 bases and J gave up 4 bases, with 6 bases separating them. The germline gives CDR1 SGHRS, CDR2 YFSETQ. CDR3 sequence: CAGLYEQYF. Here the CDR3 DNA reads TGCGCCGGATTATACGAGCAGTACTTC.

The table lists this clonotype with a few counts. This chain links TRBV6-1 with TRBJ1-4; D is unresolved. V lost 5 bases, J lost 0 bases, and 10 bases lay in between. Germline CDR1 is MNHNS and CDR2 is SASEGT. CDR3 length: 15 amino acids. The DNA of the CDR3 is TGTGCCAGCAGTCGAGATCCTGCAACTAATGAAAAACTGTTTTTT. Encoded protein: CASSRDPATNEKLFF.

This clonotype was seen repeatedly, ten times or more. This sequence joins TRBV18 and TRBJ2-3, with D possibly TRBD1 on 6 matching bases. The CDR3 runs to 15 residues. Germline V CDR1 and CDR2: KGHSH, LQKENI. V dropped 5 bases and J dropped 0 bases, with 12 bases sitting between them. The CDR3 DNA follows: TGTGCCAGCTCAGCGGACAGCTCTAGCACAGATACGCAGTATTTT. The encoded protein is CASSADSSSTDTQYF.

This clonotype was recorded many times. This sequence joins TRBV5-1 and TRBJ2-4; TRBD2 is a possible D gene (5 bases). V lost 6 bases and J 5 bases, leaving 12 bases between the germline ends. The CDR3 sequence is 13 residues long. CDR1 and CDR2 (germline): SGHRS, YFSETQ. CDR3 protein: CASKPGNQNIQYF. Here the CDR3 DNA reads TGCGCCAGCAAGCCCGGGAATCAAAACATTCAGTACTTC.

This clonotype has a count of ten or more. The V and J genes are TRBV5-1 and TRBJ2-5; TRBD1 is a possible D gene (6 bases). This CDR3 is built from 14 residues. V was pared by 1 base and J by 5 bases, with 12 bases between. Germline V gene data show CDR1 as SGHRS and CDR2 as YFSETQ. The CDR3 spells CASSLLAGDETQYF. Here the CDR3 DNA reads TGCGCCAGCAGCTTGCTGGCAGGGGACGAGACCCAGTACTTC.

The table lists this clonotype with many counts. This sequence joins TRBV4-3 and TRBJ2-2; 12 bases are shared with TRBD2. The V gene's germline CDR1 is LGHNA and CDR2 YSLEER. V lost 6 bases to trimming and J lost 5 bases; unmatched junction nucleotides: 13. The CDR3 is 18 amino acids. CDR3 loop: CASRPNLAGGLRTGELFF. The CDR3 coding sequence is TGCGCCAGCAGACCCAATCTAGCGGGGGGGCTACGGACCGGGGAGCTGTTTTTT.

This clonotype was found many times. V and J are TRBV18 and TRBJ2-2; 9 bases agree with TRBD1. This CDR3 region has 16 residues. V gave up 4 bases and J gave up 2 bases; unmatched junction bases: 5. In germline, CDR1 is KGHSH, CDR2 LQKENI. The CDR3 bases are TGTGCCAGCTCACGGAGGACAGGGGACAACACCGGGGAGCTGTTTTTT. Translation gives CASSRRTGDNTGELFF.

About this clonotype: Given a much more abundant clone one base away, this may be a read error. No conserved phenylalanine or tryptophan ends this CDR3, so it is likely a read error. The chain has TRBV4-3 and TRBJ2-3; no definite D call. The germline CDR1 and CDR2 sequences are LGHNA and YSLEER. The CDR3 covers 17 residues. V shed 3 bases and J shed 2 bases, with 18 bases lying between them. CDR3 sequence: CASSQAPGGPPTDTQYI. CDR3 DNA sequence: TGCGCCAGCAGCCAGGCCCCGGGTGGCCCCCCCACAGATACGCAGTATATT.

V is TRBV7-2 and J is TRBJ2-7; 9 bases agree with TRBD1. Per germline, CDR1 SGHTA and CDR2 FQGNSA. This CDR3 region has 16 residues. The V segment lost 5 bases and the J segment 0 bases; nucleotides outside the gene matches: 8. CDR3 sequence reads: CASSVGTGSLSYEQYF. The DNA of the CDR3 is TGTGCCAGCAGCGTTGGGACAGGGAGCCTCTCCTACGAGCAGTACTTC.

This clonotype has only a few counts. One end of the junction is discordant with germline, which a read error may explain. The chain recombines TRBV7-7 with TRBJ2-3; a weak D match, TRBD2 (5 bases). Germline CDR1 is SSHAT and CDR2 is FNYEAQ (reference sequence). The CDR3 runs 15 residues. The chain's CDR3 is CASSLSGSSTDTQYF. The CDR3 DNA sequence: TGTGCTAGCAGCTTATCGGGGTCTAGCACAGATACGCAGTATTTT.